This T cell receptor (beta chain) was profiled in a study of blood T cell repertoires in COVID-19. As for the study in general: Specimens from acute and convalescent COVID-19 originated in the United States, Italy and Spain. The analysed material was cDNA or gDNA that came from T cells, B-cell-depleted T cells, or PBMCs.

Followed longitudinally, the Seattle patients had been enrolled during active infection. V was pared by 2 bases and J by 8 bases, with 11 bases of the junction left unmatched. This CDR3 comprises 16 residues. Germline V gene sequence: CDR1 MNHEY, CDR2 SVGAGI. In the original processing: The assay estimated nucleated cells by amplifying reference gene primers. TCRdb's copy holds only in-frame clones and misses some; the assay was immunoSEQ multiplex PCR. Clonal size and the V and J genes are those of that table, whereas D and trimming came from the DNA. This sample carries 200,000 to 250,000 clones, about nine tenths of them seen once, and the ten largest clones take roughly 3%.

The receptor was isolated from a man aged 30 to 39 with COVID-19, enrolled during active disease. The sequenced sample was peripheral blood. The rearrangement links TRBV6-5 to TRBJ1-4; TRBD1 matches 7 bases. The CDR3 DNA is TGTGCCAGCAGTTACACCCGACAGGGTGGTAGCGAAAAACTGTTTTTT. Translated: CASSYTRQGGSEKLFF.